This TCR beta chain was captured by sequencing in a study of T-cell reconstitution after alpha-beta-depleted transplantation in children. On this clonotype itself: Its specificity is not known.

Library preparation (for TCRbeta) was performed with unique molecular identifiers. MiXCR was run by TCRdb on the PCR reads, yielding one entry per CDR3 protein. The sample gives about 580,000 distinct CDR3 sequences, more than 20% of which show up once; roughly 15% is in the top ten. Overall study findings and caveats: T-cell counts and diversity at one year following transplant were attributed mainly to newly produced T cells. Expanded clones from the graft, numbering several hundred, reportedly supplied alpha-beta T cells about two months after transplant. From surviving recipient T cells and thymic progenitors came the high day-60 TCRbeta diversity observed in some patients.

The germline V gene has CDR1 LGHDT and CDR2 YNNKEL (reference sequence). The length of the CDR3 is 16 residues. V lost 4 bases to trimming and J lost 5 bases, with 17 bases between them. This rearrangement joins TRBV3-1 to TRBJ2-2; a possible D gene is TRBD1 (6 bases). Sample: PBMCs, mostly from graft donor cells, taken 360 days after TCRalphabeta/CD19-depleted stem cell transplant. This receptor was identified in a boy in the first two years of life who had a stem cell transplant for acute myeloid leukemia, so the T cells may come from the graft donor. CDR3 DNA: TGTGCCAGCAGCCGCCGGGACATAAGTCTTACCGGGGAGCTGTTTTTT. Its translation: CASSRRDISLTGELFF. Full variable domain (missing parts from reference TRBV3-1 and TRBJ2-2): DTAVSQTPKYLVTQMGNDKSIKCEQNLGHDTMYWYKQDSKKFLKIMFSYNNKELIINETVPNRFSPKSPDKAHLNLHINSLELGDSAVYFCASSRRDISLTGELFFGEGSRLTVL.